The 22 T cell receptor beta chains in this list originate from one sample, sequenced in a study of identical twins. Via MiXCR, TCRdb re-called the 5' RACE reads, giving one row per CDR3 protein. The repertoire holds approximately 680,000 distinct CDR3 sequences, with under 8.5% as singletons. These data also formed part of another study, on yellow fever vaccine responses in identical twins.

Sample: PBMCs. The source of these receptors is a woman aged 18-30 years in good health.

This chain joins TRBV6-5 and TRBJ2-2; D not resolved. The germline CDR1 and CDR2 sequences are MNHEY and SVGAGI. CDR3 length: 14 residues. Trimming stripped 1 base from V and 3 bases from J, with 6 bases between. The CDR3 sequence: CASSYWSDTGELFF. CDR3 nucleotide sequence: TGTGCCAGCAGTTACTGGTCAGACACCGGGGAGCTGTTTTTT.

CDR3 amino acids: CASNERGGALRQYF. Written as DNA, the CDR3 is TGTGCCAGCAACGAACGGGGGGGGGCCCTGAGGCAGTATTTT. V is TRBV2 and J is TRBJ2-3; TRBD2 matches 8 bases. Germline CDR1 and CDR2: SNHLY and FYNNEI. After removal of 7 bases from V and 11 bases from J, the junction contained 14 bases not matched to a gene. CDR3 length: 14 residues. The variable domain in full, completed from reference TRBV2 and TRBJ2-3, reads EPEVTQTPSHQVTQMGQEVILRCVPISNHLYFYWYRQILGQKVEFLVSFYNNEISEKSEIFDDQFSVERPDGSNFTLKIRSTKLEDSAMYFCASNERGGALRQYFGPGTRLTVL.

This clonotype was picked up many times. The CDR3 DNA is TGTGCCAGCACTCACCGGACTAGCGGGGGCTTGAATGAGCAGTTCTTC. Protein: CASTHRTSGGLNEQFF. The chain links TRBV6-2 or TRBV6-3 to TRBJ2-1; 13 bases align to TRBD2. Germline CDR1 MNHEY, CDR2 SVGEGT. V lost 7 bases and J lost 7; bases outside the gene matches: 10. The CDR3 length is 16 residues.

The chain is built from TRBV6-4 and TRBJ2-1, with 9 bases matching TRBD1. The CDR3 runs 16 residues. V shed 3 bases and J 4 bases; nucleotides not matched to a gene: 7. The V gene's germline CDR1 is MRHNA and CDR2 SNTAGT. The CDR3 sequence: CASSEYGTGRYNEQFF. The CDR3 DNA reads TGTGCCAGCAGTGAATACGGGACAGGGAGATACAATGAGCAGTTCTTC.

This clonotype was counted ten times or more. The V call is TRBV12-3 or TRBV12-4, the J call TRBJ2-4, with D possibly being TRBD1 (5 bases). V lost 3 bases and J lost 2, with 8 bases in between. This CDR3 is 14 amino acids long. CDR3 amino acids: CASSFRGTKNIQYF. The CDR3 DNA reads as TGTGCCAGCAGTTTTAGGGGAACCAAAAACATTCAGTACTTC.

This clonotype was picked up many times. The CDR3 sequence is CASSDRYLNTEAFF. DNA of the CDR3: TGTGCCAGCAGTGACAGGTATCTGAACACTGAAGCTTTCTTT. The chain has TRBV25-1 and TRBJ1-1; D is unresolved. V was cut by 3 bases and J by 0 bases, with 8 bases left in between. Germline V gene lookup returns CDR1 MGHDK and CDR2 SYGVNS. This CDR3 has 14 residues.

This clonotype was seen a few times. The chain couples TRBV28 to TRBJ2-7; a possible D gene is TRBD2 (5 bases). The CDR3 runs to 12 residues. CDR1 is MDHEN and CDR2 is SYDVKM in the germline V gene. Trimming removed 5 bases from V and 3 bases from J, with 8 bases in between. The CDR3 DNA sequence: TGTGCCAGCAGTCCTCGGGACTACGAGCAGTACTTC. This codes for CASSPRDYEQYF.

A few counts support this clonotype. The gene calls are TRBV7-3 and TRBJ2-7; D perhaps matches TRBD1 (6 bases). Germline V gene sequence: CDR1 SGHTA, CDR2 FQGTGA. The CDR3 extends over 14 amino acids. The V end lost 5 bases, the J end lost 0 bases, and 11 bases lay between the germline ends. The CDR3 is CASSTRQVSYEQYF. The CDR3 region has the DNA TGTGCCAGCAGCACGAGACAGGTCTCCTACGAGCAGTACTTC.

This clonotype was seen many times. DNA of the CDR3: TGTGCCAGCAAAAGGAGAGAAATTAACACTGAAGCTTTCTTT. Protein product: CASKRREINTEAFF. The V gene is TRBV2, the J gene TRBJ1-1; no clear D. The germline CDR1 and CDR2 sequences are SNHLY and FYNNEI. The V gene lost 7 bases and the J gene lost 2 bases, with 14 bases spanning the gap. The CDR3 has 14 residues. Together with reference TRBV2 and TRBJ1-1, the CDR3 gives the full variable domain: EPEVTQTPSHQVTQMGQEVILRCVPISNHLYFYWYRQILGQKVEFLVSFYNNEISEKSEIFDDQFSVERPDGSNFTLKIRSTKLEDSAMYFCASKRREINTEAFFGQGTRLTVV.

The J gene is TRBJ2-7, the V gene TRBV7-4, with D perhaps being TRBD1 or TRBD2 (6 bases each). CDR1 SGHVT and CDR2 SQSDAQ come from the germline V gene. V was shortened by 6 bases and J by 0 bases, with 15 bases between the two germline ends. The CDR3 runs to 15 residues. The CDR3 is CASRPGVGSSYEQYV. The DNA for the CDR3 is TGTGCCAGCAGACCAGGGGTCGGGAGCTCCTACGAGCAGTACGTC.

This chain connects TRBV2 to TRBJ2-1; D is unclear. The length of the CDR3 is 14 residues. CDR1 is SNHLY, CDR2 FYNNEI, per germline. Trimming removed 8 bases from V and 4 bases from J, with 15 bases in between. The CDR3: CASHKTALYNEQFF. DNA for the CDR3: TGTGCCAGCCACAAAACGGCCTTGTACAATGAGCAGTTCTTC.

This chain joins TRBV4-1 and TRBJ2-5; weak D call: TRBD1 (5 bases). This CDR3 region has 14 residues. The germline V and J ends were trimmed by 0 bases and 3 bases, with 8 bases remaining between them. CDR1 is MGHRA, CDR2 YSYEKL, per germline. CDR3 residues: CASSQDRGEETQYF. The CDR3 DNA reads as TGCGCCAGCAGCCAAGATAGGGGCGAAGAGACCCAGTACTTC.

This sequence joins TRBV18 and TRBJ1-1, with D uncertain. In germline, CDR1 is KGHSH, CDR2 LQKENI. The V end was cut by 2 bases, the J end by 2 bases, with 6 bases between. CDR3 length: 13 residues. DNA of the CDR3: TGTGCCAGCTCACCAGAGGGTAACACTGAAGCTTTCTTT. It translates to CASSPEGNTEAFF.

The chain is built from TRBV5-6 and TRBJ2-3; 9 bases line up with TRBD2. Germline assignment: CDR1 SGHDT and CDR2 YYEEEE. The CDR3 spans 15 residues. The V segment lost 2 bases and the J segment 2 bases; nucleotides outside the gene matches: 3. CDR3 bases: TGTGCCAGCAGCTTCAAGCGGGGGGTCACAGATACGCAGTATTTT. Its protein is CASSFKRGVTDTQYF. The full variable domain, its missing parts supplied by reference TRBV5-6 and TRBJ2-3, is DAGVTQSPTHLIKTRGQQVTLRCSPKSGHDTVSWYQQALGQGPQFIFQYYEEEERQRGNFPDRFSGHQFPNYSSELNVNALLLGDSALYLCASSFKRGVTDTQYFGPGTRLTVL.

This clonotype was picked up a small number of times. For the CDR3, the DNA is TGCGCCAGCAGCTTGGGCCCCAGGAGCCCGTCCTACGAGCAGTACTTC. Its protein is CASSLGPRSPSYEQYF. V is TRBV5-1 and J is TRBJ2-7, with D hard to call. Germline V lookup: CDR1 SGHRS, CDR2 YFSETQ. The CDR3 spans 16 residues. V lost 0 bases and J 1 base, leaving 14 bases between the germline ends. Full variable domain (missing parts from reference TRBV5-1 and TRBJ2-7): KAGVTQTPRYLIKTRGQQVTLSCSPISGHRSVSWYQQTPGQGLQFLFEYFSETQRNKGNFPGRFSGRQFSNSRSEMNVSTLELGDSALYLCASSLGPRSPSYEQYFGPGTRLTVT.

The chain combines TRBV7-2 with TRBJ2-1, with D maybe TRBD2 (6 bases). This CDR3 comprises 15 residues. The V gene lost 5 bases and the J gene lost 0 bases, with 11 bases spanning the gap. The germline V gene has CDR1 SGHTA and CDR2 FQGNSA. Written as DNA, the CDR3 is TGTGCCAGCAGCAGGGGACTGGTCTCCTACAATGAGCAGTTCTTC. Translating it yields CASSRGLVSYNEQFF.

The chain recombines TRBV27 with TRBJ2-5; 8 bases fit TRBD2. Germline values: CDR1 MNHEY, CDR2 SMNVEV (reference sequence). The junction had 9 bases not matched to a gene; V was cut back by 2 bases and J by 4 bases. CDR3 length equals 16 residues. The CDR3 bases are TGTGCCAGCAGTTTAGGTCGGGGGGGCCGAGGAGAGACCCAGTACTTC. Translated: CASSLGRGGRGETQYF.

There are many counts of this clonotype. The chain is built from TRBV11-2 and TRBJ2-2; D may be TRBD1 or TRBD2 (5 bases each). The CDR3 consists of 16 residues. V gave up 2 bases and J gave up 2 bases, with 12 bases separating them. The germline V gene has CDR1 SGHAT and CDR2 FQNNGV. CDR3 bases: TGTGCCAGCAGCTTATGGGGGACCGATAACACCGGGGAGCTGTTTTTT. Translation: CASSLWGTDNTGELFF.

This clonotype was seen more than once but under ten times. The V call is TRBV7-9, the J call TRBJ1-1, with 7 bases fitting TRBD1. The trim removed 5 bases at V and 11 bases at J, leaving 8 bases unmatched. The CDR3 length is 12 residues. Looked up from germline, CDR1 is SEHNR and CDR2 is FQNEAQ (reference sequence). DNA for the CDR3: TGTGCCAGCAGCGAGACAGGGTTGTGGGCTTTCTTT. The encoded protein is CASSETGLWAFF. Filled out from reference TRBV7-9 and TRBJ1-1, the complete variable domain reads DTGVSQNPRHKITKRGQNVTFRCDPISEHNRLYWYRQTLGQGPEFLTYFQNEAQLEKSRLLSDRFSAERPKGSFSTLEIQRTEQGDSAMYLCASSETGLWAFFGQGTRLTVV.

This clonotype was recorded a few times. The chain links TRBV4-1 to TRBJ1-6; no firm D call. Germline assignment: CDR1 MGHRA and CDR2 YSYEKL. Trimming removed 0 bases at V and 9 bases at J, with 6 bases between. The CDR3 contains 13 residues. In DNA form, the CDR3 reads TGCGCCAGCAGCCAAGAGGGGTTTTCACCCCTCCACTTT. Translating gives CASSQEGFSPLHF.

This clonotype has a handful of counts. V is TRBV7-2 and J is TRBJ2-1; 8 bases align to TRBD2. CDR1 is SGHTA, CDR2 FQGNSA, per germline. The CDR3 has 15 residues. V dropped 6 bases and J dropped 9; count of bases not matched to a gene: 13. As DNA, the CDR3 is TGTGCCAGCAGGCCTACACCACAAGCGGGAGCTGAGCAGTTCTTC. It specifies CASRPTPQAGAEQFF.

This clonotype was seen many times. The genes are TRBV5-1 and TRBJ2-7; 10 bases map to TRBD2. J gave up 4 bases and V 4 bases, and 8 bases lay outside the gene matches. The length of the CDR3 is 15 residues. The germline CDR1 and CDR2 sequences are SGHRS and YFSETQ. Here the CDR3 reads CASSRTSGDGYEQYF. As DNA, the CDR3 is TGCGCCAGCAGCCGGACTAGCGGAGATGGTTACGAGCAGTACTTC.